This T cell receptor (beta chain) was found in a study of blood T cells in healthy people across ages. Whole-study findings and limits: Roughly linearly, TCR beta diversity per million T cells fell as age increased.

The second PCR ran about 6 to 12 cycles with a sample-barcoded 5' primer and J-beta primers. MiXCR was run by TCRdb on the 5' RACE reads, yielding one entry per CDR3 protein. Among 550,000 to 750,000 distinct CDR3 sequences listed, 20% to 25% were seen once. V gave up 7 bases and J gave up 5 bases, with 15 bases separating them. The CDR3 spans 13 residues. CDR1 and CDR2 from the germline V gene are MNHEY and SVGEGT. Of note for this clonotype: Its antigen is undetermined.

This receptor was identified in a man between 65 and 80 years old in good health. This rearrangement joins TRBV6-2 or TRBV6-3 to TRBJ2-7, with D tentatively TRBD2 (7 bases). The source material was blood. The CDR3 DNA reads TGTGCCAGCAAGAGGGGGAGGGACGACGAGCAGTACTTC. Protein: CASKRGRDDEQYF.